This TCR beta chain was captured in a study of control samples from healthy donors and cancer patients. Between the trimmed V and J ends, which lost 4 bases and 15 bases, there was a span of 11 bases. The CDR3 loop spans 11 amino acids. CDR1 KGHDR and CDR2 SFDVKD come from the germline V gene. Produced via immunoSEQ multiplex PCR; TCRdb's table is partial and in-frame only. The table lists 210,000 or so clones, around 93% of them singletons, with 1.8% in the top ten. The source of this sequence is a man aged 25 to 40 in good health. V and J are TRBV24-1 and TRBJ1-4; D remains unclear. Sample: blood. The CDR3, as DNA: TGTGCCACCAGTGAGGACGGGATTGTGTTTTTT. Its translation: CATSEDGIVFF.